Listed below are T cell receptor beta chains from one sample, sequenced in a study of blood T cell repertoires in COVID-19. The assay was immunoSEQ multiplex PCR, and TCRdb's table has in-frame clones only and misses some. The sample lists around 250,000 clones; about 90% were seen once. Sample: peripheral blood. These receptors were collected from a woman aged 70-85 years with COVID-19, enrolled during active disease. Both conserved end residues are part of each CDR3. The D gene is left open where the match is weak. Size is omitted from some rows. Given values are once, few, many or a class for expanded clones.

>.|TRBJ1-1|TRBV18|.
TGTGCCAGCTCACCGAATTCGCCCCACTCGAACACTGAAGCTTTCTTT
CASSPNSPHSNTEAFF
>many|TRBJ1-1|TRBV29-1|.
TGCAGCGTTGAAACACTAGAAGCTTTCTTT
CSVETLEAFF
>.|TRBJ2-3|TRBV24-1|.
TGTGCCACCTCCCTCGGAGGCCAGAGCACAGATACGCAGTATTTT
CATSLGGQSTDTQYF
>.|TRBJ1-2|TRBV7-9|TRBD1
TGTGCCAGCAGCTTAGCTCCAACAGGGGGCCATGGCTACACCTTC
CASSLAPTGGHGYTF
>.|TRBJ2-7|TRBV5-8|.
TGTGCCAGCAGCTTGACTACCTACGAGCAGTACTTC
CASSLTTYEQYF
>.|TRBJ1-5|TRBV27|.
TGTGCCAGCAGTTTATCTCAGGATCAGCCCCAGCATTTT
CASSLSQDQPQHF
>.|TRBJ1-4|TRBV28|.
TGTGCCAGCAGTGTCCAGGGAAAACCTGAAAAACTGTTTTTT
CASSVQGKPEKLFF
>few|TRBJ1-1|TRBV7-6|.
TGTGCCAGCAGCACGGTGGGGAGGAGCACTGAAGCTTTCTTT
CASSTVGRSTEAFF
>few|TRBJ1-3|TRBV3-1/TRBV3-2|TRBD1
TGTGCCAGCAGCTCCCTAGGGACAGGCCAACTCTCTGGAAACACCATATATTTT
CASSSLGTGQLSGNTIYF
>.|TRBJ1-5|TRBV28|TRBD1
TGTGCCAGCAGCCGGACAGGGAGGAATCAGCCCCAGCATTTT
CASSRTGRNQPQHF
>.|TRBJ2-3|TRBV24-1|.
TGTGCCACCAGTGCTGTTGGCCCTAGTGTGTATTTT
CATSAVGPSVYF
>.|TRBJ2-3|TRBV13|TRBD2
TGTGCCAGCAGCTTAGCGGGGGGGCACACAGATACGCAGTATTTT
CASSLAGGHTDTQYF
>.|TRBJ2-2|TRBV29-1|TRBD1
TGCAGCGTTCGGGACAGCAACACCGGGGAGCTGTTTTTT
CSVRDSNTGELFF
>.|TRBJ2-5|TRBV3-1/TRBV3-2|TRBD1
TGTGCCAGCAGTCTAAGACAGGGGAGTTGGGAGACCCAGTACTTC
CASSLRQGSWETQYF
>.|TRBJ2-7|TRBV20-1|TRBD2
TGCAGTGCTAGTGGACTAGCGGGCCCCGGGGGCTACGAGCAGTACTTC
CSASGLAGPGGYEQYF
>.|TRBJ1-2|TRBV11-3|.
TGTGCCAGCAGCTTAGTAGCGGGGGGAGGCTACACCTTC
CASSLVAGGGYTF
>.|TRBJ2-3|TRBV5-1|.
TGCACCAGCAGGAGCCTAACCGGGACTCCGGCCACAGATACGCAGTATTTT
CTSRSLTGTPATDTQYF
>.|TRBJ1-5|TRBV30|.
TGTGCCTGGAGTCAACAGGGTGATCAGCCCCAGCATTTT
CAWSQQGDQPQHF
>.|TRBJ2-1|TRBV27|TRBD2
TGTGCCAGCAGTTTAAGACTAGCGGGGTACAATGAGCAGTTCTTC
CASSLRLAGYNEQFF
>.|TRBJ2-3|TRBV2|TRBD2
TGTGCCAGCATATATAGCGGGAGAACAGATACGCAGTATTTT
CASIYSGRTDTQYF
>.|TRBJ2-2|TRBV6-4|.
TGTGCCAGCAGTGGGCAGAACACCGGGGAGCTGTTTTTT
CASSGQNTGELFF
>.|TRBJ2-7|TRBV14|.
TGTGCCAGCAGCCAAGTTTTGACACGCTTTTCCTACGAGCAGTACTTC
CASSQVLTRFSYEQYF
>.|TRBJ2-2|TRBV3-1/TRBV3-2|TRBD2
TGTGCCAGCAGCCAAGGCGGGAGGCACACCGGGGAGCTGTTTTTT
CASSQGGRHTGELFF
>few|TRBJ1-1|TRBV24-1|TRBD1
TGTGCCACCAGCACAGGGGGGAACACTGAAGCTTTCTTT
CATSTGGNTEAFF
>once|TRBJ1-1|TRBV6-1|TRBD1
TGTGCCAGCAGTGAAGTGACAGGGGCGAACACTGAAGCTTTCTTT
CASSEVTGANTEAFF
>.|TRBJ1-5|TRBV20-1|TRBD1
TGCAGTGCTAGTAACTACAGGGGACCCCAGCATTTT
CSASNYRGPQHF
>.|TRBJ2-1|TRBV19|.
TGTGCCAGCAATTATCAGGGATACAATGAGCAGTTCTTC
CASNYQGYNEQFF
>.|TRBJ1-1|TRBV11-3|.
TGTGCCAGCAGCCCCGGACAGTTCACTGAAGCTTTCTTT
CASSPGQFTEAFF
>.|TRBJ2-5|TRBV19|TRBD1
TGTGCCAGTAGCTCTGGACAGGAGCAAGAGACCCAGTACTTC
CASSSGQEQETQYF
>.|TRBJ2-1|TRBV7-6|TRBD1
TGTGCCAGCAGCTTAGCTGGGACAGGGCTTGACGAGCAGTTCTTC
CASSLAGTGLDEQFF
>.|TRBJ1-1|TRBV2|.
TGTGCCAGCAAGGGGGGGTCTAACACTGAAGCTTTCTTT
CASKGGSNTEAFF
>.|TRBJ1-2|TRBV21-1|.
TGTGCCAGCAGCAACGGTTCAAACTATGGCTACACCTTC
CASSNGSNYGYTF
>.|TRBJ2-2|TRBV7-3|.
TGTGCCACTTCAATACTAGCCCACACCGGGGAGCTGTTTTTT
CATSILAHTGELFF
>.|TRBJ1-5|TRBV7-9|.
TGTGCCAGCAGCTTATCGGTGGGAGGTGATCAGCCCCAGCATTTT
CASSLSVGGDQPQHF
>few|TRBJ1-6|TRBV27|.
TGTGCCAGCAGTTTTGGGCCCCGACAGTATAATTCACCCCTCCACTTT
CASSFGPRQYNSPLHF
>.|TRBJ2-3|TRBV14|TRBD1
TGTGCCAGCACAGCAGGGGGCATGGATACGCAGTATTTT
CASTAGGMDTQYF
>.|TRBJ2-1|TRBV18|TRBD1
TGTGCCAGCTCACCACCGGGACAGGGGGTGGGTGAGCAGTTCTTC
CASSPPGQGVGEQFF
>.|TRBJ2-1|TRBV28|.
TGTGCCAGCAGTTGGTCAGGGTTGGATGAGCAGTTCTTC
CASSWSGLDEQFF
>few|TRBJ2-7|TRBV28|.
TGTGCCAGCGGGCGAAGGTACGAGCAGTACTTC
CASGRRYEQYF
>.|TRBJ2-7|TRBV5-1|.
TGCGCCAGCAGGGCCAACTACGAGCAGTACTTC
CASRANYEQYF
>.|TRBJ1-6|TRBV28|.
TGTGCCATGGCGACAGGACCCCACAATTCACCCCTCCACTTT
CAMATGPHNSPLHF
>once|TRBJ2-1|TRBV11-3|TRBD2
TGTGCCAGCAGCCTCCAGGGACTAGCGGGAGGGAATGAGCAGTTCTTC
CASSLQGLAGGNEQFF
>.|TRBJ1-5|TRBV30|TRBD1
TGTGCCTGGAGTGTACTACAGGGGGAAGGTCAGCCCCAGCATTTT
CAWSVLQGEGQPQHF
>.|TRBJ2-1|TRBV2|.
TGTGCCAGCAGTGATGGACTACTCACGGCCGGCAATGAGCAGTTCTTC
CASSDGLLTAGNEQFF
>.|TRBJ2-1|TRBV2|TRBD2
TGTGCCAGCAGTCCGAGACTAGCGGGAGGCTTTATCTACAATGAGCAGTTCTTC
CASSPRLAGGFIYNEQFF
>.|TRBJ1-4|TRBV18|.
TGTGCCAGCTCACCGGCGGGAACCGGGGCCTCTAATGAAAAACTGTTTTTT
CASSPAGTGASNEKLFF
>.|TRBJ1-5|TRBV6-2/TRBV6-3|.
TGTGCCAGCAGTTACTCGACTGTCGGGGATCTCTTGGGGGCGCAACAGCCCCAGCATTTT
CASSYSTVGDLLGAQQPQHF
>.|TRBJ1-1|TRBV5-1|TRBD1
TGCGCCAGCAGCTTGACAGGGGTGAACACTGAAGCTTTCTTT
CASSLTGVNTEAFF
>.|TRBJ1-4|TRBV5-8|TRBD1
TGTGCCAGCAGCCCCGGACAGGGGGCAGGCGAAAAACTGTTTTTT
CASSPGQGAGEKLFF